Following are 11 T cell receptor beta chains from one sample sequenced in a study of T cells in localized non-small cell lung cancer. Produced via immunoSEQ multiplex PCR; TCRdb's table is partial and in-frame only. The sample includes approximately 76,000 clones, more than 70% of them seen just once. Sequencing was performed on peripheral blood, taken before any cancer treatment. Receptors originate from a female donor over 55 with stage I lung adenocarcinoma.

This clone showed up just a few times. The chain has TRBV18 and TRBJ1-3, with TRBD1 matching over 8 bases. With 3 bases clipped from V and 0 bases from J, the junction kept 7 bases outside the gene matches. The CDR3 consists of 17 residues. Germline CDR1 reads KGHSH; CDR2 reads LQKENI. The CDR3 DNA is TGTGCCAGCTCACCCCGGGACAGGTCTTACTCTGGAAACACCATATATTTT. Translated, it gives CASSPRDRSYSGNTIYF. The variable domain in full, completed from reference TRBV18 and TRBJ1-3, reads NAGVMQNPRHLVRRRGQEARLRCSPMKGHSHVYWYRQLPEEGLKFMVYLQKENIIDESGMPKERFSAEFPKEGPSILRIQQVVRGDSAAYFCASSPRDRSYSGNTIYFGEGSWLTVV.

The chain carries TRBV7-2 and TRBJ2-1, with TRBD2 as a possible D gene (7 bases). CDR1 is SGHTA, CDR2 FQGNSA, per germline. The CDR3 is 14 residues long. With 0 bases removed from V and 8 bases from J, the gap between germline ends came to 11 bases. The CDR3 region has the DNA TGTGCCAGCAGCTTAGCGCGGGGGCCCCATGAGCAGTTCTTC. It codes for CASSLARGPHEQFF.

The chain employs TRBV6-1 and TRBJ1-1; D gene unclear. Germline CDR1 MNHNS, CDR2 SASEGT. Trimming stripped 0 bases from V and 10 bases from J, with 9 bases between. CDR3 length: 12 residues. The CDR3 loop is CASSEARSGAFF. For the CDR3, the DNA is TGTGCCAGCAGTGAAGCGCGATCCGGAGCTTTCTTT.

The chain recombines TRBV18 with TRBJ2-7; 8 bases map to TRBD1. With V trimmed by 6 bases and J by 4 bases, 8 bases remained unmatched. In germline, CDR1 is KGHSH, CDR2 LQKENI. This CDR3 contains 14 residues. The CDR3 nucleotides read TGTGCCAGCTCGAACAACGGACAGGGTTACGAGCAGTACTTC. The encoded protein is CASSNNGQGYEQYF. The full variable domain, completed using reference TRBV18 and TRBJ2-7, is NAGVMQNPRHLVRRRGQEARLRCSPMKGHSHVYWYRQLPEEGLKFMVYLQKENIIDESGMPKERFSAEFPKEGPSILRIQQVVRGDSAAYFCASSNNGQGYEQYFGPGTRLTVT.

The rearrangement links TRBV11-2 to TRBJ1-1, with TRBD1 identical over 9 bases. CDR1 and CDR2 (germline): SGHAT, FQNNGV. The trim removed 0 bases at V and 0 bases at J, leaving 5 bases unmatched. This CDR3 is 17 amino acids long. The CDR3 region is CASSLDGTGSVNTEAFF. The CDR3 region has the DNA TGTGCCAGCAGCTTAGATGGGACAGGGAGTGTGAACACTGAAGCTTTCTTT.

The V gene is TRBV28, the J gene TRBJ2-6; 8 nucleotides match TRBD1. J was trimmed by 0 bases and V by 1 base; bases with no gene match: 11. The CDR3 loop spans 20 amino acids. Germline assignment: CDR1 MDHEN and CDR2 SYDVKM. CDR3 sequence: CASSLLASRDRNSGANVLTF. The CDR3, as DNA: TGTGCCAGCAGTTTATTAGCCTCCCGGGACAGGAACTCTGGGGCCAACGTCCTGACTTTC.

Here the CDR3 DNA reads TGTGCCAGCTCACTGGGGTCTAATCAGCCCCAGCATTTT. Protein sequence: CASSLGSNQPQHF. This chain links TRBV18 with TRBJ1-5; no firm D call. Per the germline V gene, CDR1 is KGHSH and CDR2 is LQKENI. The V and J ends lost 4 bases and 4 bases respectively, with 8 bases between them. This CDR3 has 13 residues.

In regard to this clone: Relative to the germline gene, one junction end is altered; a read error may explain this. The chain recombines TRBV9 with TRBJ1-2; 7 bases agree with TRBD1. CDR1 is SGDLS, CDR2 YYNGEE, per germline. This CDR3 contains 11 residues. CDR3 sequence reads: CASSDTGTVVF. The CDR3 region has the DNA TGTGCCAGCAGCGATACCGGGACAGTTGTTTTC.

This clone was found once. V is TRBV19 and J is TRBJ2-2, with 7 bases that match TRBD1. Germline loops: CDR1 LNHDA, CDR2 SQIVND (reference sequence). The CDR3 spans 16 residues. V gave up 3 bases and J gave up 4 bases; unmatched junction bases: 8. The CDR3 DNA sequence: TGTGCCAGTAGTATGGGGCTCAGGGGGAGCACCGGGGAGCTGTTTTTT. Its protein is CASSMGLRGSTGELFF.

The sample holds a few counts of this clone. The chain has TRBV5-4 and TRBJ2-7; unclear D gene. There are 12 residues in the CDR3. Trimming removed 0 bases at V and 5 bases at J, with 6 bases between. The V gene's germline CDR1 is SGHNT and CDR2 YYREEE (reference sequence). The CDR3 DNA sequence: TGTGCCAGCAGCTTGGTGACCGACGAGCAGTACTTC. It translates to CASSLVTDEQYF.

The V and J genes are TRBV5-1 and TRBJ2-7, with TRBD1 matching 7 bases. This CDR3 contains 16 residues. Per germline, CDR1 SGHRS and CDR2 YFSETQ. Trimming at V came to 0 bases and at J to 3 bases, leaving 9 bases not matched to a gene. CDR3 DNA sequence: TGCGCCAGCAGCTTGGGGGGACAGACGACCAACTACGAGCAGTACTTC. Protein product: CASSLGGQTTNYEQYF.